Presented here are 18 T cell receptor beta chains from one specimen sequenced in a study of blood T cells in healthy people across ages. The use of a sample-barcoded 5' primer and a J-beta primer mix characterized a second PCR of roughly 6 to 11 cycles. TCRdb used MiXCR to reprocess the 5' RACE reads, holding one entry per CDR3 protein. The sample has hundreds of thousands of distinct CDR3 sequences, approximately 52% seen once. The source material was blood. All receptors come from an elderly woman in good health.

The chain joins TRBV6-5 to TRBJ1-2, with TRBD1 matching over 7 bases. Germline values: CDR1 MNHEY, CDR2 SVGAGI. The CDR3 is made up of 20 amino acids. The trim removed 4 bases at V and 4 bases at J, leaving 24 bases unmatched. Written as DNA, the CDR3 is TGTGCCAGCAGTTTACGACAGGGAAGGTTTATACGGGATTCGGGCTATGGCTACACCTTC. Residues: CASSLRQGRFIRDSGYGYTF.

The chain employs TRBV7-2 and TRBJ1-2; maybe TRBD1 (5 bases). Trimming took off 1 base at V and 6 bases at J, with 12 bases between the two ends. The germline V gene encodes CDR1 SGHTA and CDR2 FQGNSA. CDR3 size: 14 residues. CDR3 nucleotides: TGTGCCAGCAGCTTAGAGGGGAGTCGTAATGGCTACACCTTC. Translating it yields CASSLEGSRNGYTF.

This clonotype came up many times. CDR3 nucleotides: TGCGCCAGCAGCTTTGGACCCAAACCGGGATCAGGGTTCTACAATGAGCAGTTCTTC. Its translation: CASSFGPKPGSGFYNEQFF. This sequence joins TRBV5-1 and TRBJ2-1; possibly TRBD1 or TRBD2 for D (5 bases each). This CDR3 has 19 amino acids. CDR1 is SGHRS, CDR2 YFSETQ, per germline. Trimming cost V 2 bases and J 3 bases, with 24 bases left between them.

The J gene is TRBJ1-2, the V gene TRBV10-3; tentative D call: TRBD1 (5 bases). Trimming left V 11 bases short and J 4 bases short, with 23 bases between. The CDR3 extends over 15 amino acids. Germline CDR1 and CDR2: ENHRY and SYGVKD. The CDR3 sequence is CAVPRGGTSPYGYTF. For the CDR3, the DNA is TGTGCCGTACCCCGTGGAGGGACCAGCCCCTATGGCTACACCTTC.

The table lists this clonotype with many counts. CDR3 region: CASSLVSGAGEKLFF. The CDR3 DNA reads TGTGCCAGCAGCTTAGTGTCAGGGGCTGGGGAAAAACTGTTTTTT. The chain uses TRBV7-2 and TRBJ1-4; D may be TRBD1 (6 bases). V was shortened by 1 base and J by 8 bases, with 14 bases between the two germline ends. The CDR3 has 15 amino acids. CDR1 and CDR2 from the germline V gene are SGHTA and FQGNSA.

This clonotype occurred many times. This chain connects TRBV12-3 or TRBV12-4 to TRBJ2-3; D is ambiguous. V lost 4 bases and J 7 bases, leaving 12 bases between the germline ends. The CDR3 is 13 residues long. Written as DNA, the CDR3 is TGTGCCAGCAGTTACAGCGAGCTGAATACGCAGTATTTT. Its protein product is CASSYSELNTQYF.

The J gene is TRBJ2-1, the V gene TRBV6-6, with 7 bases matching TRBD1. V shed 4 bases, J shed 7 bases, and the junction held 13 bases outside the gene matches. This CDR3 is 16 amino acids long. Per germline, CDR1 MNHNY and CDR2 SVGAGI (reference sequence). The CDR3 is CASSSRGQLGMNEQFF. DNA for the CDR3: TGTGCCAGCAGTTCCCGGGGACAGCTGGGTATGAATGAGCAGTTCTTC.

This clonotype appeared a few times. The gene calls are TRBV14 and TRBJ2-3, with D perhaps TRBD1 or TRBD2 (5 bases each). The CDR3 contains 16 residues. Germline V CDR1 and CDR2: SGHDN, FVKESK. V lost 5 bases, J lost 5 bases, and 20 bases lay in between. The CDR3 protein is CASSDRLGDSLDTQYF. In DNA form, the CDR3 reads TGTGCCAGCAGCGATCGCCTGGGGGATTCGTTAGATACGCAGTATTTT.

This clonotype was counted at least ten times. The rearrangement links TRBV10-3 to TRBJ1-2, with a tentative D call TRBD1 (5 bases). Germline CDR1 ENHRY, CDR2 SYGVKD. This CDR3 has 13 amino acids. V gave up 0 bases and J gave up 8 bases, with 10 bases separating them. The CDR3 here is CAISESGLHGYTF. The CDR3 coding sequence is TGTGCCATCAGTGAGTCGGGACTTCACGGCTACACCTTC.

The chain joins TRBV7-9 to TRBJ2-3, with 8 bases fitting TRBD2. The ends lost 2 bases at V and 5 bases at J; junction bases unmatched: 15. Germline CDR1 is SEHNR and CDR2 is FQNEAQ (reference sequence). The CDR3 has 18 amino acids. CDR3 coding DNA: TGTGCCAGCAGCTTATTCGCCTTTATCGGGGGGGCCGGAGATACGCAGTATTTT. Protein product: CASSLFAFIGGAGDTQYF.

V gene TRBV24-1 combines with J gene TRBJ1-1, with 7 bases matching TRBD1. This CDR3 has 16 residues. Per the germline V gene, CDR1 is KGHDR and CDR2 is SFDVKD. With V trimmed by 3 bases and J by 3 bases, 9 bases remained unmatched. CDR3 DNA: TGTGCCACCAGTGATATTGACAGGGAATGGGACACTGAAGCTTTCTTT. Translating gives CATSDIDREWDTEAFF.

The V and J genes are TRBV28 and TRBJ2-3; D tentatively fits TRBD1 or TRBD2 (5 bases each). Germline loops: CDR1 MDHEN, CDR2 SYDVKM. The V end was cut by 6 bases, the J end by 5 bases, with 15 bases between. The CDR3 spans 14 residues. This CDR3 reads CASSRASTLDTQYF. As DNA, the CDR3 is TGTGCCAGCAGCAGGGCTAGCACCTTAGATACGCAGTATTTT.

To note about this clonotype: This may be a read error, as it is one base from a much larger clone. In DNA form, the CDR3 reads TGCGCCAGCAGCTTTGGGCACTCCAATGAGCAGTTCTTC. This encodes CASSFGHSNEQFF. This sequence joins TRBV5-1 and TRBJ2-1; D call uncertain. The germline V gene has CDR1 SGHRS and CDR2 YFSETQ. The V gene lost 2 bases and the J gene lost 6 bases, with 9 bases spanning the gap. The CDR3 length is 13 residues. Full variable domain (remainder filled in from reference TRBV5-1 and TRBJ2-1): KAGVTQTPRYLIKTRGQQVTLSCSPISGHRSVSWYQQTPGQGLQFLFEYFSETQRNKGNFPGRFSGRQFSNSRSEMNVSTLELGDSALYLCASSFGHSNEQFFGPGTRLTVL.

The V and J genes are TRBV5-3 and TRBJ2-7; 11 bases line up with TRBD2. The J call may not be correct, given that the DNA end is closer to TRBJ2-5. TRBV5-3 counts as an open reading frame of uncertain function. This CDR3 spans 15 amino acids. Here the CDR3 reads CARSLDLAGGETQYF. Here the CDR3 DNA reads TGTGCCAGAAGCTTGGATCTAGCGGGAGGCGAGACCCAGTACTTC.

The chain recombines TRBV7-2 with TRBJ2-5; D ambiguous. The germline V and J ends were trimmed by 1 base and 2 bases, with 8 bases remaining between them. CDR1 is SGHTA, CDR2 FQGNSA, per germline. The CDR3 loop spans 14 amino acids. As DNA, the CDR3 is TGTGCCAGCAGCTTAGATCACTCTCAAGAGACCCAGTACTTC. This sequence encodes CASSLDHSQETQYF.

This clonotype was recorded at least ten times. The CDR3: CASSERTSGTEQFF. DNA of the CDR3: TGTGCCAGCAGCGAGAGGACTAGCGGGACTGAGCAGTTCTTC. The chain carries TRBV12-3 or TRBV12-4 and TRBJ2-1, with TRBD2 identical over 12 bases. The J segment lost 9 bases and the V segment lost 6 bases, leaving 6 bases of the junction unmatched. The CDR3 consists of 14 residues.

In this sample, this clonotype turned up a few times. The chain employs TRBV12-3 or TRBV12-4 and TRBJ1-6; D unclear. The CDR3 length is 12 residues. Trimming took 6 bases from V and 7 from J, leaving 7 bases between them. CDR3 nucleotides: TGTGCCAGCAGCCCCGAGAATTCACCCCTCCACTTT. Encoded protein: CASSPENSPLHF.

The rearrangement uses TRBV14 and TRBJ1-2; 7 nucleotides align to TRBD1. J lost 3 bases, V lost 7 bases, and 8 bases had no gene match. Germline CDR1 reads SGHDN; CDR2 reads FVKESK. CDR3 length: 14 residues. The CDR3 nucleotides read TGTGCCAGCAACATGACAGGGATGGACTATGGCTACACCTTC. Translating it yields CASNMTGMDYGYTF.